This entry features one T cell receptor (beta chain) sequence. Together with a sample-barcoded 5' primer, a J-beta primer mix was included in a second PCR lasting about 6 to 11 cycles. TCRdb recomputed calls from the 5' RACE reads with MiXCR, one row per CDR3 protein. Of about 760,000 distinct CDR3 sequences detected, approximately 25% appear once; the ten largest clones hold under 10%. The entry originates in a study of blood T cells in healthy people across ages. The CDR3 loop spans 13 amino acids. V was pared by 1 base and J by 5 bases, with 8 bases between. CDR1 is SEHNR and CDR2 is FQNEAQ in the germline V gene (reference sequence). This sample also appeared in a second study, on T cells of mothers and their children. In that study: Over 8.5 million TCR beta CDR3 reads were obtained from each mother, and several million from each child.

The rearrangement joins TRBV7-9 to TRBJ1-1; D unresolved. Sequencing was carried out using blood. This TCR was recovered from a boy aged 5-17 years in good health. This chain's CDR3 is CASSLGAWTEAFF. The CDR3 DNA follows: TGTGCCAGCAGCTTAGGGGCATGGACTGAAGCTTTCTTT.